Listed below are T cell receptor beta chains from one sample, sequenced in a study of T cells in Graves' hyperthyroidism and ophthalmopathy. Each CDR3 protein gets one entry after TCRdb re-called the multiplex PCR reads with MiXCR. The data contain 200,000 to 250,000 distinct CDR3 sequences, over 15% of them singletons. Sequenced sample: blood. Receptors originate from a woman between 18 and 29 years old with Graves' ophthalmopathy. Each CDR3 is given with its conserved first and last residue. A D gene is named only where the DNA matches it firmly. Clone size is shown for a subset of rows, as once, few, many or a class of expanded clone.

d_gene,v_gene,j_gene,abundance,CDR3aa,CDR3nt
NA,TRBV2,TRBJ1-2,many,CASSRQEGVGYTF,TGTGCCAGCAGTCGACAGGAGGGGGTCGGCTACACCTTC
NA,TRBV6-1,TRBJ1-1,many,CASRLDSGNTEAFF,TGTGCCAGCAGATTGGACAGTGGGAACACTGAAGCTTTCTTT
NA,TRBV7-3,TRBJ2-3,NA,CASSGVRDTQYF,TGTGCCAGTAGCGGCGTACGAGATACGCAGTATTTT
NA,TRBV4-1,TRBJ2-1,many,CASSQEHNEQFF,TGCGCCAGCAGCCAGGAGCACAATGAGCAGTTCTTC
TRBD1,TRBV6-2/TRBV6-3,TRBJ1-1,many,CASTLPRQGGFTEAFF,TGTGCCAGCACCCTCCCCCGACAGGGCGGCTTCACTGAAGCTTTCTTT
NA,TRBV20-1,TRBJ1-2,many,CSARHREQLNYGYTF,TGCAGTGCTCGTCACAGGGAACAATTAAACTATGGCTACACCTTC
NA,TRBV24-1,TRBJ2-2,few,CATSDYSGLFF,TGTGCCACCAGTGATTATTCAGGGCTGTTTTTT
NA,TRBV10-2,TRBJ1-2,NA,CASRDGGGEGYTF,TGCGCCAGCAGGGACGGGGGGGGCGAGGGCTACACCTTC
TRBD1,TRBV19,TRBJ1-3,NA,CATGSDRVGFGNTIYF,TGTGCCACCGGTTCGGACAGGGTTGGATTCGGAAACACCATATATTTT
NA,TRBV20-1,TRBJ1-1,many,CSARGFGIRAFF,TGCAGTGCTAGAGGGTTTGGGATTCGGGCTTTCTTT
NA,TRBV20-1,TRBJ2-1,many,CSARAERTAIFNEQFF,TGCAGTGCTAGGGCGGAACGGACAGCCATCTTCAATGAGCAGTTCTTC
NA,TRBV12-3/TRBV12-4,TRBJ1-3,many,CASSRGLGNTIYF,TGTGCCAGCAGTCGGGGCCTTGGAAACACCATATATTTT
NA,TRBV11-2,TRBJ2-7,once,CASSLDQGNEQYF,TGTGCCAGCAGCTTGGATCAGGGGAATGAGCAGTACTTC
NA,TRBV19,TRBJ1-2,few,CATGLSNYGYTF,TGTGCCACCGGTTTATCTAACTATGGCTACACCTTC
NA,TRBV20-1,TRBJ2-2,many,CSAPTSHTGELFF,TGCAGTGCACCAACTAGCCACACCGGGGAGCTGTTTTTT
TRBD1,TRBV29-1,TRBJ1-2,NA,CSVQITGGGGYTF,TGCAGCGTTCAAATAACAGGGGGTGGTGGCTACACCTTC
NA,TRBV28,TRBJ1-2,many,CASVGGLNYGYTF,TGTGCCAGTGTGGGGGGTCTCAACTATGGCTACACCTTC
TRBD2,TRBV2,TRBJ2-1,many,CASSLTSGGANEQFF,TGTGCCAGCAGTCTGACTAGCGGGGGGGCAAATGAGCAGTTCTTC
NA,TRBV9,TRBJ1-2,many,CASSVAGPNDGYTF,TGTGCCAGCAGCGTAGCGGGGCCGAACGATGGCTACACCTTC
TRBD2,TRBV7-9,TRBJ2-2,many,CASSPGTSGIGAAGELFF,TGTGCCAGCAGCCCGGGGACTAGCGGAATAGGAGCAGCCGGGGAGCTGTTTTTT
TRBD2,TRBV4-2,TRBJ2-1,many,CASSQDRSGGNNEQFF,TGTGCCAGCAGCCAAGATCGGTCGGGAGGGAACAATGAGCAGTTCTTC
TRBD2,TRBV7-8,TRBJ2-1,many,CASSLGSRASGYNEQFF,TGTGCCAGCAGCTTAGGAAGTAGGGCTAGCGGATACAATGAGCAGTTCTTC
NA,TRBV11-2,TRBJ2-7,many,CASSLDSARGQYF,TGTGCCAGCAGCTTAGATTCGGCCCGGGGGCAGTACTTC
NA,TRBV12-3/TRBV12-4,TRBJ1-2,many,CASSFGYYGYTF,TGTGCCAGCAGTTTTGGGTACTATGGCTACACCTTC
TRBD1,TRBV3-1,TRBJ2-5,many,CASTDRAETQYF,TGTGCCAGCACCGACAGGGCGGAGACCCAGTACTTC
TRBD2,TRBV5-6,TRBJ2-1,many,CASSGPGLAVYNEQFF,TGTGCCAGCAGCGGACCGGGACTAGCGGTGTACAATGAGCAGTTCTTC
NA,TRBV7-3,TRBJ2-2,NA,CASSFYICSAGSGQGRGTGELFF,NA
NA,TRBV19,TRBJ2-5,many,CASSIGPGETQYF,TGTGCCAGTAGTATTGGGCCGGGGGAGACCCAGTACTTC
NA,TRBV30,TRBJ1-4,many,CAWNVGAPNEKLFF,TGTGCCTGGAACGTGGGGGCTCCTAATGAAAAACTGTTTTTT
TRBD1,TRBV11-2,TRBJ2-1,once,CASSTGVSYNEQFF,TGTGCCAGCAGCACAGGGGTCTCCTACAATGAGCAGTTCTTC
NA,TRBV7-9,TRBJ1-1,many,CASKGPDEAFF,TGTGCCAGCAAAGGCCCCGACGAAGCTTTCTTT
TRBD1,TRBV28,TRBJ1-1,many,CASSLDREGDTEAFF,TGTGCCAGCAGTCTGGACAGGGAGGGGGACACTGAAGCTTTCTTT
NA,TRBV4-2,TRBJ1-2,few,CASSQAKPALYYGYTF,TGTGCCAGCAGCCAAGCTAAACCCGCCCTTTACTATGGCTACACCTTC
TRBD2,TRBV11-3,TRBJ2-7,NA,CASSLGLAGGDYEQYF,TGTGCCAGCAGCTTAGGGCTAGCGGGGGGGGACTACGAGCAGTACTTC
NA,TRBV11-2,TRBJ1-2,NA,CASSFYICSASRGQGYGYTF,NA
NA,TRBV28,TRBJ2-1,many,CASSPKGLSYNEQFF,TGTGCCAGCAGCCCTAAAGGACTCTCCTACAATGAGCAGTTCTTC
TRBD2,TRBV7-7,TRBJ2-2,many,CASSLLGLAGNGELFF,TGTGCTAGCAGCTTGTTAGGACTAGCGGGAAACGGGGAGCTGTTTTTT
NA,TRBV20-1,TRBJ2-7,many,CSASPLSYEQYF,TGCAGTGCTAGCCCACTCTCCTACGAGCAGTACTTC
NA,TRBV2,TRBJ1-5,many,CASSPGNQPQHF,TGTGCCAGCAGCCCGGGCAATCAGCCCCAGCATTTT
TRBD1,TRBV6-1,TRBJ2-3,many,CASSIRQGADTQYF,TGTGCCAGCAGTATTCGACAGGGGGCAGATACGCAGTATTTT
TRBD2,TRBV2,TRBJ2-7,many,CASSGQGLAGANLYEQYF,TGTGCCAGCAGTGGACAGGGACTAGCGGGGGCCAATCTCTACGAGCAGTACTTC
NA,TRBV5-5,TRBJ2-7,many,CASSLVSGASYEQYF,TGTGCCAGCAGCTTGGTATCGGGGGCCTCCTACGAGCAGTACTTC
NA,TRBV30,TRBJ1-6,many,CAWSVRLSPLHF,TGTGCCTGGAGTGTGCGGCTTTCACCCCTCCACTTT
TRBD2,TRBV5-1,TRBJ2-5,many,CASSLVGSGGTETQYF,TGCGCCAGCAGCTTGGTGGGCAGCGGGGGTACAGAGACCCAGTACTTC
NA,TRBV7-3,TRBJ2-1,many,CASSLGPEGEQFF,TGTGCCAGCAGCTTAGGCCCCGAAGGTGAGCAGTTCTTC
TRBD2,TRBV10-3,TRBJ2-1,many,CAISEGPGLGKNEQFF,TGTGCCATCAGTGAGGGCCCGGGACTAGGTAAAAATGAGCAGTTCTTC
NA,TRBV11-2,TRBJ2-1,many,CASRPTDNEQFF,TGTGCCAGCAGGCCTACAGACAATGAGCAGTTCTTC
TRBD2,TRBV18,TRBJ2-3,many,CASSPTSSGGWDTQYF,TGTGCCAGCTCACCAACATCTAGCGGGGGTTGGGATACGCAGTATTTT
TRBD1,TRBV20-1,TRBJ1-5,many,CSASLDRGRQPQHF,TGCAGTGCTAGCCTAGACAGGGGGCGGCAGCCCCAGCATTTT
TRBD1,TRBV6-1,TRBJ2-6,many,CASSLGQGAGANVLTF,TGTGCCAGCAGCCTGGGACAGGGGGCTGGGGCCAACGTCCTGACTTTC
NA,TRBV24-1,TRBJ2-5,many,CATSDLGQPSTPTGNQETQYF,TGTGCCACCAGTGATTTGGGTCAACCTTCGACGCCAACAGGGAATCAAGAGACCCAGTACTTC
NA,TRBV5-1,TRBJ1-1,many,CASSLHGGDTEAFF,TGCGCCAGCAGCTTACACGGCGGGGACACTGAAGCTTTCTTT
NA,TRBV20-1,TRBJ2-5,many,CSANDEASSPQETQYF,TGCAGTGCTAACGATGAGGCTAGCTCTCCACAAGAGACCCAGTACTTC
NA,TRBV28,TRBJ2-7,many,CASSFDVPDRSSYEQYF,TGTGCCAGCAGTTTTGACGTCCCCGACAGGAGCTCCTACGAGCAGTACTTC
NA,TRBV30,TRBJ2-1,many,CAWSPERPWKFF,TGTGCCTGGAGCCCTGAGCGGCCCTGGAAGTTCTTC